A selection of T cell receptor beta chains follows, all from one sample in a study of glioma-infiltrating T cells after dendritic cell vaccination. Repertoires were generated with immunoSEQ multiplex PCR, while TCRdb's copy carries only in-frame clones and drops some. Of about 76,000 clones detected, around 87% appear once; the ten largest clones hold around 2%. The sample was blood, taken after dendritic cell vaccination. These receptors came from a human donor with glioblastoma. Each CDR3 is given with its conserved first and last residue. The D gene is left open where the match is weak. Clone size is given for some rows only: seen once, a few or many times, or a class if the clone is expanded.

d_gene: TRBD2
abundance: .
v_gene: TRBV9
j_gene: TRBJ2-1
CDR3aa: CASSTSGRARDEQFF
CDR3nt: TGTGCCAGCAGCACAAGCGGGAGGGCCAGGGATGAGCAGTTCTTC

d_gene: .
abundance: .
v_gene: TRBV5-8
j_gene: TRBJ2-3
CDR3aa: CASSLSADTQYF
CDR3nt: TGTGCCAGCAGCTTGAGCGCAGATACGCAGTATTTT

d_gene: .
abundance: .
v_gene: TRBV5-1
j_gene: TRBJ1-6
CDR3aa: CASSLTGRESPLHF
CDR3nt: TGCGCCAGCAGCTTAACAGGGCGGGAGTCACCCCTCCACTTT

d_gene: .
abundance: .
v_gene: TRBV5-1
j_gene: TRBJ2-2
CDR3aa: CASSDPGRTGELFF
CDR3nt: TGCGCCAGCAGCGACCCTGGGCGAACCGGGGAGCTGTTTTTT

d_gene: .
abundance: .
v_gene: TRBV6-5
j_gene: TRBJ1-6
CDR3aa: CASSYGQGKSPLHF
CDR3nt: TGTGCCAGCAGTTACGGGCAGGGAAAATCACCCCTCCACTTT

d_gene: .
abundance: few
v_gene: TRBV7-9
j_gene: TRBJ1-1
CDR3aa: CASSLARQPNTEAFF
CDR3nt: TGTGCCAGCAGCTTAGCGCGACAGCCGAACACTGAAGCTTTCTTT

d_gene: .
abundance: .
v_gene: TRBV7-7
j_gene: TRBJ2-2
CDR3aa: CASSSDRPGTGELFF
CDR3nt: TGTGCTAGCAGCTCCGACCGTCCGGGCACCGGGGAGCTGTTTTTT

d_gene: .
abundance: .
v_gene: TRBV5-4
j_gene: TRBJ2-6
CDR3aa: CASSGVTGANVLTF
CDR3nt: TGTGCCAGCTCCGGGGTAACTGGGGCCAACGTCCTGACTTTC

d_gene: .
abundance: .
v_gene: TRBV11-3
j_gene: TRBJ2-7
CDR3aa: CASSSEGLYEQYF
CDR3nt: TGTGCCAGCAGCTCAGAGGGACTTTACGAGCAGTACTTC

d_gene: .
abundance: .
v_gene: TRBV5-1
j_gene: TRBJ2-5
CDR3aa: CASSEQGYAETQYF
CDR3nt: TGCGCCAGCAGCGAGCAGGGCTACGCGGAGACCCAGTACTTC

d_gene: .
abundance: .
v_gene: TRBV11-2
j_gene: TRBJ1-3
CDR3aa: CASSPRPVVRYTIYF
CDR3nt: TGTGCCAGCAGCCCTAGACCGGTGGTGAGGTACACCATATATTTT

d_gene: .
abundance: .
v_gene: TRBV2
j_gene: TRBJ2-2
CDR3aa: CASRLRMTGELFF
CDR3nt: TGTGCCAGCAGGTTGCGAATGACCGGGGAGCTGTTTTTT

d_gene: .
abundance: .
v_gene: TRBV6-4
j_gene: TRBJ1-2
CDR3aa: CASSDLYDGYTF
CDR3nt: TGTGCCAGCAGTGACTTGTATGATGGCTACACCTTC

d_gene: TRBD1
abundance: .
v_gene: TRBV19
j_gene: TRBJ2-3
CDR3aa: CASSLRQGAGDTQYF
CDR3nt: TGTGCCAGTAGTCTCCGACAGGGGGCTGGGGATACGCAGTATTTT

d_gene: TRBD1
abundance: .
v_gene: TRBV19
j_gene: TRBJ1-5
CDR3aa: CASRWRAGGRYSNQPQHF
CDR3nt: TGTGCCAGTAGATGGAGGGCAGGGGGACGTTATAGCAATCAGCCCCAGCATTTT

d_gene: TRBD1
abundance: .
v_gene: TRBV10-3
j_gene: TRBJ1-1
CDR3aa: CAARQGSALTEAFF
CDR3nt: TGTGCCGCCCGACAGGGCTCGGCCCTAACTGAAGCTTTCTTT

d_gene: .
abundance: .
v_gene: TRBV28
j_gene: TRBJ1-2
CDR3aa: CASSLGGNRPGGYTF
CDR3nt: TGTGCCAGCAGCCTCGGGGGGAATCGACCGGGTGGCTACACCTTC

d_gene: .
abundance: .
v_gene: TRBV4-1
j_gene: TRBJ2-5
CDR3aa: CASSQEGPLTGETQYF
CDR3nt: TGCGCCAGCAGCCAAGAGGGTCCTCTAACGGGGGAGACCCAGTACTTC

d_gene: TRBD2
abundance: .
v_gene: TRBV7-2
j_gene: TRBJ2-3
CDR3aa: CASSLLGLAGGDTQYF
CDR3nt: TGTGCCAGCAGCTTACTGGGACTAGCGGGAGGAGATACGCAGTATTTT

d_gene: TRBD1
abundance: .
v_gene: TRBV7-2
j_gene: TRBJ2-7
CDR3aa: CASSPRGQIRYEQYF
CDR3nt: TGTGCCAGCAGCCCGAGGGGACAGATCCGCTACGAGCAGTACTTC

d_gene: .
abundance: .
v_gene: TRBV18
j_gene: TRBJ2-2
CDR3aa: CASSIDEQGGTGELFF
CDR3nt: TGTGCCAGCTCAATTGACGAGCAGGGCGGCACCGGGGAGCTGTTTTTT

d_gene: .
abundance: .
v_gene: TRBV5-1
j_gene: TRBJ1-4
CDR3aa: CASSDRTSATNEKLFF
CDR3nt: TGCGCCAGCAGCGATAGGACATCTGCAACTAATGAAAAACTGTTTTTT

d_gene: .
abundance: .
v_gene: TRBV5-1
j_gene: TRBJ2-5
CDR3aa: CASSAGVEETQYF
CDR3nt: TGCGCCAGCAGCGCCGGAGTTGAGGAGACCCAGTACTTC

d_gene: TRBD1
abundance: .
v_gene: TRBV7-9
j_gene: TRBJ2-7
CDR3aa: CASSLGRMTGEQYF
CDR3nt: TGTGCCAGCAGCTTAGGAAGAATGACAGGGGAGCAGTACTTC

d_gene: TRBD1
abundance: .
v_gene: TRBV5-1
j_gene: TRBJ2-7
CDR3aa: CASSLTGQGYYEQYF
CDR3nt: TGCGCCAGCAGCTTGACGGGACAGGGTTACTACGAGCAGTACTTC

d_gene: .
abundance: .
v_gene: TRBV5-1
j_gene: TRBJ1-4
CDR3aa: CASSLETVASEKLFF
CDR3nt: TGCGCCAGCAGCTTGGAAACAGTCGCCTCTGAAAAACTGTTTTTT

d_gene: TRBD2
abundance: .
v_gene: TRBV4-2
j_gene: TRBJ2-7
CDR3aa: CASSQLAGGAAYEQYF
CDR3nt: TGTGCCAGCAGCCAATTAGCGGGAGGGGCGGCCTACGAGCAGTACTTC

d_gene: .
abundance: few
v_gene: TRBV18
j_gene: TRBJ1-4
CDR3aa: CASSPAGRKEKLFF
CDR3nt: TGTGCCAGCTCACCGGCAGGGAGGAAGGAAAAACTGTTTTTT

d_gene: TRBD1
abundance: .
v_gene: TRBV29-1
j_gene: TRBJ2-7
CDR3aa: CSVEGRTGDAYEQYF
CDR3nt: TGCAGCGTTGAAGGCCGGACAGGGGACGCCTACGAGCAGTACTTC

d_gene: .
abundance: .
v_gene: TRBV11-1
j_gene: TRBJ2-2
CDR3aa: CASSSDYFSTGELFF
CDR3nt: TGTGCCAGCAGCTCAGACTACTTTTCCACCGGGGAGCTGTTTTTT

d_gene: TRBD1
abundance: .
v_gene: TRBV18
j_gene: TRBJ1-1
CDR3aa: CASSPRDRGGTEAFF
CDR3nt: TGTGCCAGCTCACCTCGGGACAGGGGTGGAACTGAAGCTTTCTTT

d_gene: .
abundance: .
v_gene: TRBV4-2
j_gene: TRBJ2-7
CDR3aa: CASSPAKGLSSYEQYF
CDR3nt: TGTGCCAGCAGCCCCGCCAAGGGGCTAAGCTCCTACGAGCAGTACTTC

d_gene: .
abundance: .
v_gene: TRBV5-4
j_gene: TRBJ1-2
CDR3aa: CASSLGGGGSYGYTF
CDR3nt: TGTGCCAGCAGCTTGGGGGGGGGAGGTTCCTATGGCTACACCTTC

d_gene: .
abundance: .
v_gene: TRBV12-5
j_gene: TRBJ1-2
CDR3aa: CASGLAFNYGYTF
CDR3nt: TGTGCTAGTGGTTTGGCCTTTAACTATGGCTACACCTTC

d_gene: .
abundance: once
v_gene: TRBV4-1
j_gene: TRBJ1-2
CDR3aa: CASSQDIGKGLYGYTF
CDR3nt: TGCGCCAGCAGCCAAGATATCGGGAAGGGACTCTATGGCTACACCTTC

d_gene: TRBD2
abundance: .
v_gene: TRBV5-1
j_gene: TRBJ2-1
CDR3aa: CASSLTSGRAYNEQFF
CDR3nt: TGCGCCAGCAGCCTTACTAGCGGGAGGGCCTACAATGAGCAGTTCTTC

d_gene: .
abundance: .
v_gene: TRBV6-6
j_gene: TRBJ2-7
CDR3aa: CASSYELVYEQYF
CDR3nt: TGTGCCAGCAGTTACGAACTAGTCTACGAGCAGTACTTC

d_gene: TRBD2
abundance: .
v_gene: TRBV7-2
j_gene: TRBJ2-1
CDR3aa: CASNWGEGKVEQFF
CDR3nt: TGTGCCAGCAATTGGGGGGAGGGAAAGGTTGAGCAGTTCTTC

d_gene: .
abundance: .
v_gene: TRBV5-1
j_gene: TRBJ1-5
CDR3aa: CASSPDGDQPQHF
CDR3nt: TGCGCCAGCAGCCCTGACGGAGATCAGCCCCAGCATTTT

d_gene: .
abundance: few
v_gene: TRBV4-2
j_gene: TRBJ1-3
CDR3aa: CASSQESPYSGNTIYF
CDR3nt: TGTGCCAGCAGCCAAGAATCTCCCTACTCTGGAAACACCATATATTTT

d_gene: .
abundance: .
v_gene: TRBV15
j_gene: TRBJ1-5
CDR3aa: CATSRDQGTRPQPQHF
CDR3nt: TGTGCCACCAGCAGAGATCAGGGGACACGGCCCCAGCCCCAGCATTTT